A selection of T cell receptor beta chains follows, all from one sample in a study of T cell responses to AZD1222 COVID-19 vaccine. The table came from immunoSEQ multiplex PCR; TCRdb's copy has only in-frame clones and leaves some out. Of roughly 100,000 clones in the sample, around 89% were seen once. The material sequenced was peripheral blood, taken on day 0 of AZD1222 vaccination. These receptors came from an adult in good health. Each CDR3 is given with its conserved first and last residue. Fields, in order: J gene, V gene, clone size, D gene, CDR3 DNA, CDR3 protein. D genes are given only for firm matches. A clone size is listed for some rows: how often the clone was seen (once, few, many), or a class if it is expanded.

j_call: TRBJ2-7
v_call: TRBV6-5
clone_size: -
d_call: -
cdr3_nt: TGTGCCAGCACCCCCGCCCCGAGGGCCTACGAGCAGTACTTC
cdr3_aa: CASTPAPRAYEQYF

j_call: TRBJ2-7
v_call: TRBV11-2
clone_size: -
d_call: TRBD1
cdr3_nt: TGTGCCAGCAGCTGGCCGGGACAGGGGGGCTACGAGCAGTACTTC
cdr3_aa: CASSWPGQGGYEQYF

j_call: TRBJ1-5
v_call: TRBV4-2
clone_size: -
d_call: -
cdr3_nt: TGTGCCAGCAGCCAAGAAGGGATGGCGATCAATCAGCCCCAGCATTTT
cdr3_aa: CASSQEGMAINQPQHF

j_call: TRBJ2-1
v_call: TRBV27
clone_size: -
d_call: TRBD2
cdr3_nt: TGTGCCAGCAGTCGGACCGGGACTAGCGCGAATGAGCAGTTCTTC
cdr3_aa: CASSRTGTSANEQFF

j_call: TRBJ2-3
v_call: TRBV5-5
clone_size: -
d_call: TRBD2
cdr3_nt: TGTGCCAGCAGCTCCGCTAAAAGAAGCGGGAATTTAGGAGATACGCAGTATTTT
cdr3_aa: CASSSAKRSGNLGDTQYF

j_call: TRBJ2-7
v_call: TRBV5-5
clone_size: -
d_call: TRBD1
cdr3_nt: TGTGCCAGCAGCTTGGCCGGACAGGGGATCCACGAGCAGTACTTC
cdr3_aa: CASSLAGQGIHEQYF

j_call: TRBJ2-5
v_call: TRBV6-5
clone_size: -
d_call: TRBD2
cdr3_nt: TGTGCCAGCAGGTCTAGCGGCAAAGAGACCCAGTACTTC
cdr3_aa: CASRSSGKETQYF

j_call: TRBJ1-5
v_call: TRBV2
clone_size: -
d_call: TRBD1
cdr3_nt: TGTGCCAGCAACGAAGCTCGGGGACAGGGGGGCAATCAGCCCCAGCATTTT
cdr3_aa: CASNEARGQGGNQPQHF

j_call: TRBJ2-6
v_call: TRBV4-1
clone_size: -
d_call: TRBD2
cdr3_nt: TGCGCCAGCAGCCTTAGCGGGAGCTCTGGGGCCAACGTCCTGACTTTC
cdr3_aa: CASSLSGSSGANVLTF

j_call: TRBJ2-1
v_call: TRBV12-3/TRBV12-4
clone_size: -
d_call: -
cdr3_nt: TGTGCCAGCAGTTTGGGGAATGAGCAGTTCTTC
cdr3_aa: CASSLGNEQFF

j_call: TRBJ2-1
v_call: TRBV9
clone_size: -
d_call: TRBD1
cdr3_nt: TGTGCCAGCAGAGGACAGGGGGCTCAAGAGCAGTTCTTC
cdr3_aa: CASRGQGAQEQFF

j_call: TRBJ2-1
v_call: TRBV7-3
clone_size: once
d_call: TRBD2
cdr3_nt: TGTGCCAGCAGCTTATCAATGGCTAGCGGCGCCTCCTACAATGAGCAGTTCTTC
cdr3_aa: CASSLSMASGASYNEQFF

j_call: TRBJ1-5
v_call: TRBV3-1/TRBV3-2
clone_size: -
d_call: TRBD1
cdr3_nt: TGTGCCAGCAGCCAAGATGTGGGACAGAGGCCCCAGCATTTT
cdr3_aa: CASSQDVGQRPQHF

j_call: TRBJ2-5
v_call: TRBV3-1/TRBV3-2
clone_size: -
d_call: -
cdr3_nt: TGTGCCAGCAGCCAGGGGGACCTCCGAGGGGAGACCCAGTACTTC
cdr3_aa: CASSQGDLRGETQYF

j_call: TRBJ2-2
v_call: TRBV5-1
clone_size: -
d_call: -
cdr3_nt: TGCGCCAGCAGCCTTGCTTCCACCGGGGAGCTGTTTTTT
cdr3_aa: CASSLASTGELFF

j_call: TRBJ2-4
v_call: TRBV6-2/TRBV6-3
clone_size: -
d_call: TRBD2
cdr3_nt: TGTGCCAGCAGTTCGGGACTAGCAAACATTCAGTACTTC
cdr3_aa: CASSSGLANIQYF

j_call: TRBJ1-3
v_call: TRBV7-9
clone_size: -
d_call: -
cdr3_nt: TGTGCCAGCAGCTCCGTTACGAGCTCTGGAAACACCATATATTTT
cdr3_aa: CASSSVTSSGNTIYF

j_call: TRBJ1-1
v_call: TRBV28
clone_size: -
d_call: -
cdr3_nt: TGTGCCAGCAGTTCCACTGAAGCTTTCTTT
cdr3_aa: CASSSTEAFF

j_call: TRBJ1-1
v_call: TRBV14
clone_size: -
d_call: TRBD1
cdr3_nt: TGTGCCAGCAGCCTCCGACAGGGCGCGACTGAAGCTTTCTTT
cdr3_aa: CASSLRQGATEAFF

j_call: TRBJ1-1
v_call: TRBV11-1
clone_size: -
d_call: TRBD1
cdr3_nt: TGTGCCAGCAGCTTGACGACAGGGAAGTCCACTGAAGCTTTCTTT
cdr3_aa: CASSLTTGKSTEAFF

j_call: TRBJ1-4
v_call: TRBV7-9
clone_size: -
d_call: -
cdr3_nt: TGTGCCAGCAGCCCCGGGACAACGAAGGAAAAACTGTTTTTT
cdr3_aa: CASSPGTTKEKLFF

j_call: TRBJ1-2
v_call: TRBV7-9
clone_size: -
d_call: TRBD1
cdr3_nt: TGTGCCAGCACCCGGGACAGAGGCCTACGCCTTAACTATGGCTACACCTTC
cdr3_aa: CASTRDRGLRLNYGYTF

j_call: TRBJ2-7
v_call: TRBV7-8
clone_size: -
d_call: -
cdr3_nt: TGTGCCAGCAGACAGTCGACCTACGAGCAGTACTTC
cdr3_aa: CASRQSTYEQYF

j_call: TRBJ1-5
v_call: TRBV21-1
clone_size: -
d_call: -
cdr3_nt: TGTGCCAGCAGCAGCGGGGAAGGTTGTCAGCCCCAGCATTTT
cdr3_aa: CASSSGEGCQPQHF

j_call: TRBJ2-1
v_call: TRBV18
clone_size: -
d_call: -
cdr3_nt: TGTGCCAGCTCACCACAGTACGGGAACAATGAGCAGTTCTTC
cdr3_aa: CASSPQYGNNEQFF

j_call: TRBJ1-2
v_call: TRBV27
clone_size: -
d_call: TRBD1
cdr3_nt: TGTGCCAGCAGTTTATCGGACAGGGGCGGCTATGGCTACACCTTC
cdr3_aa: CASSLSDRGGYGYTF

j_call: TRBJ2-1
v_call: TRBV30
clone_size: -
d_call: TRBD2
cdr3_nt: TGTGCCTGGAAGAAGCGGGAGCTAAATGAGCAGTTCTTC
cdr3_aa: CAWKKRELNEQFF

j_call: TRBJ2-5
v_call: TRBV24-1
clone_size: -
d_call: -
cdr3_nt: TGTGCCCAGGGGGGACTTTCGTACCAAGAGACCCAGTACTTC
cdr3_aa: CAQGGLSYQETQYF

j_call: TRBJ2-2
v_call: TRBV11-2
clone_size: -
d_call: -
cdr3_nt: TGTGCCAGCAGCCAACTGAGCACCGGGGAGCTGTTTTTT
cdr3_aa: CASSQLSTGELFF

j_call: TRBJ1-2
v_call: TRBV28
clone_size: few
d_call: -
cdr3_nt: TGTGCCAGCAGTTTCCACAGGGAGGGGTTAGGTGGCTACACCTTC
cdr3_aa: CASSFHREGLGGYTF